These 14 T cell receptor beta chains came from one sample sequenced in a study of cytomegalovirus exposure and HLA in healthy donors. This PCR relied on a set of 60 Vbeta primers and 13 Jbeta primers. The table came from immunoSEQ multiplex PCR; TCRdb's copy has only in-frame clones and leaves some out. The sample yields 85,000 to 130,000 clones, around 80% seen once. Sample: PBMCs. The receptors here all came from a woman aged 40 to 49 in good health and CMV-seronegative.

CDR3 in DNA: TGTGCCAGCATTAGCGGGAGCAGTGGGGCCAACGTCCTGACTTTC. This gives the protein CASISGSSGANVLTF. This chain uses TRBV6-1 with TRBJ2-6; 9 bases fit TRBD2. CDR3 length: 15 residues. The germline V gene has CDR1 MNHNS and CDR2 SASEGT. V shed 7 bases, J shed 3 bases, and the junction held 4 bases outside the gene matches.

The chain employs TRBV20-1 and TRBJ1-2; D gene uncertain. The CDR3 is 11 amino acids. Trimming stripped 5 bases from V and 7 bases from J, with 11 bases between. The germline V gene encodes CDR1 DFQATT and CDR2 SNEGSKA (reference sequence). CDR3 in amino acids: CSAGPEGGYTF. CDR3 DNA sequence: TGCAGTGCTGGGCCGGAGGGTGGCTACACCTTC.

The chain employs TRBV7-2 and TRBJ2-4; 9 bases line up with TRBD1. J was trimmed by 7 bases and V by 5 bases; bases with no gene match: 6. Per germline, CDR1 SGHTA and CDR2 FQGNSA. The CDR3 contains 14 residues. This CDR3 is CASSPGQGVNIQYF. The CDR3 DNA reads TGTGCCAGCAGCCCGGGACAGGGAGTGAACATTCAGTACTTC.

This clone was counted between two and nine times. The chain uses TRBV30 and TRBJ2-7, with D possibly matching TRBD2 (6 bases). Germline values: CDR1 GTSNPN, CDR2 SVGIG (reference sequence). V was cut by 1 base and J by 0 bases, with 10 bases left in between. The CDR3 covers 14 residues. CDR3 DNA: TGTGCCTGGAGTGCGGTAGCGGACTCCTACGAGCAGTACTTC. This sequence encodes CAWSAVADSYEQYF.

This clone turned up a few times. V gene TRBV5-4 combines with J gene TRBJ2-1; 8 bases are shared with TRBD2. Germline-derived CDR1 and CDR2 are SGHNT and YYREEE (reference sequence). This CDR3 has 17 residues. V shed 4 bases and J 8 bases; nucleotides not matched to a gene: 17. CDR3 coding DNA: TGTGCCAGCAGCCCGGGAGGGTGGGCAGAGACGTTGTATGAGCAGTTCTTC. This translates into CASSPGGWAETLYEQFF.

The chain joins TRBV27 to TRBJ2-7, with TRBD1 identical over 7 bases. The J segment lost 0 bases and the V segment lost 5 bases, leaving 4 bases of the junction unmatched. From germline, CDR1 is MNHEY and CDR2 SMNVEV (reference sequence). This CDR3 spans 14 amino acids. The DNA of the CDR3 is TGTGCCAGCAGTAGGGGGCAGAGCTCCTACGAGCAGTACTTC. It codes for CASSRGQSSYEQYF.

A few counts support this clone. This sequence joins TRBV9 and TRBJ1-6; D gene uncertain. V was pared by 0 bases and J by 10 bases, with 8 bases between. Looked up from germline, CDR1 is SGDLS and CDR2 is YYNGEE. The CDR3 is 13 amino acids. The DNA of the CDR3 is TGTGCCAGCAGCGTAGGGGAGGGATCACCCCTCCACTTT. Its protein product is CASSVGEGSPLHF.

The CDR3 sequence is CAIGTGDYGYTF. CDR3 DNA: TGTGCCATCGGGACAGGGGACTATGGCTACACCTTC. J is TRBJ1-2 and V is TRBV10-3, with TRBD1 matching 10 bases. The CDR3 contains 12 residues. CDR1 ENHRY and CDR2 SYGVKD come from the germline V gene. V shed 8 bases, J shed 3 bases, and the junction held 0 bases outside the gene matches.

The genes are TRBV11-2 and TRBJ2-2; the D gene is possibly TRBD1 (5 bases). CDR3 size: 16 residues. Per germline, CDR1 SGHAT and CDR2 FQNNGV. Trimming pared 5 bases from V and 4 bases from J, leaving 17 bases between. The CDR3 coding sequence is TGTGCCAGCAGCATAACAGACAGAGGAACCACCGGGGAGCTGTTTTTT. It yields the protein CASSITDRGTTGELFF.

The rearrangement uses TRBV18 and TRBJ2-7; TRBD2 matches at 7 bases. The J segment lost 7 bases and the V segment lost 6 bases, leaving 12 bases of the junction unmatched. CDR1 and CDR2 (germline): KGHSH, LQKENI. The CDR3 is made up of 14 amino acids. The DNA for the CDR3 is TGTGCCAGCTCGCGGCAGCGGGATTCGAGTGAGCAGTACTTC. Translated: CASSRQRDSSEQYF.

CDR3 DNA: TGTGCCAGCAGTGAATCAGTCACAGATACGCAGTATTTT. Translating it yields CASSESVTDTQYF. V gene TRBV2 combines with J gene TRBJ2-3, with D hard to call. From germline, CDR1 is SNHLY and CDR2 FYNNEI. The CDR3 runs 13 residues. V lost 2 bases and J 2 bases, leaving 5 bases between the germline ends. Combining the CDR3 with reference TRBV2 and TRBJ2-3 gives the whole variable domain EPEVTQTPSHQVTQMGQEVILRCVPISNHLYFYWYRQILGQKVEFLVSFYNNEISEKSEIFDDQFSVERPDGSNFTLKIRSTKLEDSAMYFCASSESVTDTQYFGPGTRLTVL.

The chain couples TRBV4-3 to TRBJ1-5; D possibly corresponds to TRBD1 (5 bases). V was clipped by 0 bases and J by 7 bases, with 10 bases between them. The CDR3 contains 14 residues. Per germline, CDR1 LGHNA and CDR2 YSLEER. Here the CDR3 reads CASSQDMKGQPQHF. CDR3 in DNA: TGCGCCAGCAGCCAAGATATGAAGGGGCAGCCCCAGCATTTT.

The gene calls are TRBV29-1 and TRBJ2-1; TRBD1 aligns across 7 bases. V was clipped by 6 bases and J by 2 bases; unmatched bases: 10. This CDR3 is 15 amino acids long. Germline V gene lookup returns CDR1 SQVTM and CDR2 ANQGSEA. CDR3 amino acids: CSVESGTVPYNEQFF. In DNA, the CDR3 is TGCAGCGTAGAGTCCGGGACAGTCCCCTACAATGAGCAGTTCTTC.

The J gene is TRBJ1-3, the V gene TRBV30; D ambiguous. CDR1 and CDR2 from the germline V gene are GTSNPN and SVGIG (reference sequence). This CDR3 region has 14 residues. The V end lost 0 bases, the J end lost 2 bases, and 8 bases lay between the germline ends. The CDR3 loop reads CAWSVLRTGNTIYF. As DNA, the CDR3 is TGTGCCTGGAGTGTTTTGAGAACTGGAAACACCATATATTTT.